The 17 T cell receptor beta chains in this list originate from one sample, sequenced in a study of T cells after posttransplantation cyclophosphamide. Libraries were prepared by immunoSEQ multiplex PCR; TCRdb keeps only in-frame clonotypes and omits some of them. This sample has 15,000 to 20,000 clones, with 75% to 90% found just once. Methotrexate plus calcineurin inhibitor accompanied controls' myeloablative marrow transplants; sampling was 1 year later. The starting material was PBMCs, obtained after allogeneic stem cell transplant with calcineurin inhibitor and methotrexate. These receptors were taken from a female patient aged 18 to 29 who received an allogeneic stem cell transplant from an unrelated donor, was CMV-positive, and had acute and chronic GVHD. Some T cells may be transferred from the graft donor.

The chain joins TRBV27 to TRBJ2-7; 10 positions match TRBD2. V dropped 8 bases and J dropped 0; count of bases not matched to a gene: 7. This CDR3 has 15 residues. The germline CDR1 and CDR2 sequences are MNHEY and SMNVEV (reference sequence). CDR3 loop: CASGLAGGTSYEQYF. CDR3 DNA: TGTGCCAGCGGCTTAGCGGGAGGCACCTCCTACGAGCAGTACTTC.

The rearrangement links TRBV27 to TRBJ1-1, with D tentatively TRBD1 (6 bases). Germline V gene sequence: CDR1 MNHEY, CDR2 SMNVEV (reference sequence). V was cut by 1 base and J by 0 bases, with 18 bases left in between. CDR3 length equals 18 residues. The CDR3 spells CASSLYGGAEYMNTEAFF. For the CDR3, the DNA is TGTGCCAGCAGTTTATATGGGGGGGCGGAATACATGAACACTGAAGCTTTCTTT.

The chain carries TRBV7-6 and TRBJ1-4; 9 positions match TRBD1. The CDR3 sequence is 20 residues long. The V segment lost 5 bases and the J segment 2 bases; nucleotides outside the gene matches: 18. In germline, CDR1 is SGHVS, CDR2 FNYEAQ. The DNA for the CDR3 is TGTGCCAGCAGCCGATTCTCCGGGACAGGGTCGTATCAGACTAATGAAAAACTGTTTTTT. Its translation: CASSRFSGTGSYQTNEKLFF.

This CDR3 reads CASSEGPGTAQEADTQYF. The CDR3 nucleotides read TGTGCCAGCAGTGAAGGCCCTGGGACTGCTCAAGAGGCAGATACGCAGTATTTT. J is TRBJ2-3 and V is TRBV2; maybe TRBD2 (6 bases). The V gene lost 1 base and the J gene lost 4 bases, with 21 bases spanning the gap. The germline V gene encodes CDR1 SNHLY and CDR2 FYNNEI. This CDR3 has 18 amino acids. The full variable domain, with the rest looked up from reference TRBV2 and TRBJ2-3, is EPEVTQTPSHQVTQMGQEVILRCVPISNHLYFYWYRQILGQKVEFLVSFYNNEISEKSEIFDDQFSVERPDGSNFTLKIRSTKLEDSAMYFCASSEGPGTAQEADTQYFGPGTRLTVL.

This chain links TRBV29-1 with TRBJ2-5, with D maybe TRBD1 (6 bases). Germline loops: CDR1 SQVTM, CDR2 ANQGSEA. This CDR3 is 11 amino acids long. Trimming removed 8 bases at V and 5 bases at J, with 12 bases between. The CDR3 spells CSSRGGETQYF. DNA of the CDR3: TGCAGCTCCAGGGGTGGGGAGACCCAGTACTTC.

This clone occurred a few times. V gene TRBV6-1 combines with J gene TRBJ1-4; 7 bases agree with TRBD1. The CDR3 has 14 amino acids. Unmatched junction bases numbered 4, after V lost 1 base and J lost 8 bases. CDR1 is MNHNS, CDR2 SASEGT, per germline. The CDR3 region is CASSEGRGWEKLFF. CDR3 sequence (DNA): TGTGCCAGCAGTGAAGGCAGGGGGTGGGAAAAACTGTTTTTT.

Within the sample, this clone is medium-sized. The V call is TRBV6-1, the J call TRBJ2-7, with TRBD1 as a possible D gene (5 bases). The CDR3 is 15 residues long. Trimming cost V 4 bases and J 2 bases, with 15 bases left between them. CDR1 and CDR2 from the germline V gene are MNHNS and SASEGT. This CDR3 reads CASSGQLTAPYEQYF. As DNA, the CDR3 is TGTGCCAGCAGTGGACAGTTGACAGCCCCCTACGAGCAGTACTTC.

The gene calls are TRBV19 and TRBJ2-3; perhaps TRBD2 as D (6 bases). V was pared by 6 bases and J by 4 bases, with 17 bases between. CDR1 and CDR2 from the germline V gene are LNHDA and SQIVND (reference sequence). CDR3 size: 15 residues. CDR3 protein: CASSRDSASPDTQYF. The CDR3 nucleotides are TGTGCCAGTAGCCGGGACTCAGCCTCTCCAGATACGCAGTATTTT.

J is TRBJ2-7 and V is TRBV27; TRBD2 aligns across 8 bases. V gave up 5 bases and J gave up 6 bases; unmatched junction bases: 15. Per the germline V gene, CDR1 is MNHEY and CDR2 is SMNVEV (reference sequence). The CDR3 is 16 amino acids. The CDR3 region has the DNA TGTGCCAGCAGTGATCTTTTTAGCGGGATTCTAGGCGAGCAGTACTTC. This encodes CASSDLFSGILGEQYF.

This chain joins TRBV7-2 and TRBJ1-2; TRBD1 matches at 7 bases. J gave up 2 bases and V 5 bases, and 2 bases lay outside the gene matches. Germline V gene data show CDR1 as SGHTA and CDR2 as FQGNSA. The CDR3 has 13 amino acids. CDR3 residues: CASSPGQNYGYTF. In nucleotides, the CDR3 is TGTGCCAGCAGCCCGGGACAGAACTATGGCTACACCTTC.

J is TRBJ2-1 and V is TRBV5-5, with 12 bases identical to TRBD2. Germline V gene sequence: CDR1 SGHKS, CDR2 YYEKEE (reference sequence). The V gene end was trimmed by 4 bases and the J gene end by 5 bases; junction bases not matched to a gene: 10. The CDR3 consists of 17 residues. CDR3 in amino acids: CASSPGTSGPLDNEQFF. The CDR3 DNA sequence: TGTGCCAGCAGCCCCGGGACTAGCGGGCCCCTGGACAATGAGCAGTTCTTC.

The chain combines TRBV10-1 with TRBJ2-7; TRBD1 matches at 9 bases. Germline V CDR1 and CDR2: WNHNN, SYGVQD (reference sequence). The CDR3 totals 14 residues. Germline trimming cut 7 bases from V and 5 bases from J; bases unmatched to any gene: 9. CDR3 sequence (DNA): TGCGCCAGCAATCCGGGACAGGGTTTCAACGAGCAGTACTTC. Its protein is CASNPGQGFNEQYF.

This CDR3 is CASSLPLAGGPNEQFF. In nucleotides, the CDR3 is TGTGCCAGCAGTTTACCTCTAGCGGGAGGGCCTAATGAGCAGTTCTTC. This sequence joins TRBV27 and TRBJ2-1, with TRBD2 identical over 12 bases. The CDR3 length is 16 residues. Looked up from germline, CDR1 is MNHEY and CDR2 is SMNVEV (reference sequence). J lost 7 bases, V lost 2 bases, and 6 bases had no gene match.

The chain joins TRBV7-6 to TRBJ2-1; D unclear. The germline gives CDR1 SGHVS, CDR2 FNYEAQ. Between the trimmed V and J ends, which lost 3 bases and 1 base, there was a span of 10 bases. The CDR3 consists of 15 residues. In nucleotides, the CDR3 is TGTGCCAGCAGCTTGCGAGCGCAATCCTACAATGAGCAGTTCTTC. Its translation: CASSLRAQSYNEQFF.

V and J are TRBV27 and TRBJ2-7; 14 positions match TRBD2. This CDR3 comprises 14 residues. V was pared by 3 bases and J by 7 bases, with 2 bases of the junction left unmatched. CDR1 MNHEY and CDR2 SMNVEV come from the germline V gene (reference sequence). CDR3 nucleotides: TGTGCCAGCAGTTTGACTAGCGGGAGGGGTGAGCAGTACTTC. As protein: CASSLTSGRGEQYF.

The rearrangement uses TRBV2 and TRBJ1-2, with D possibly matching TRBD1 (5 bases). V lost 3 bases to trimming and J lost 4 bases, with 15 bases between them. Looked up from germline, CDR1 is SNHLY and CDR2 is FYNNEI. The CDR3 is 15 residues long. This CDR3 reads CASSDLARAVYGYTF. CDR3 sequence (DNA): TGTGCCAGCAGTGACCTCGCCAGGGCGGTCTATGGCTACACCTTC.

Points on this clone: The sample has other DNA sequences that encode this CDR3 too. The CDR3 loop is CASSPGTGTYEQYF. CDR3 coding DNA: TGTGCCAGCAGCCCAGGGACAGGGACGTACGAGCAGTACTTC. The rearrangement links TRBV5-4 to TRBJ2-7, with 9 bases that match TRBD1. CDR1 is SGHNT and CDR2 is YYREEE in the germline V gene (reference sequence). CDR3 size: 14 residues. V trimming: 4 bases; J trimming: 4 bases; junction bases outside the gene matches: 6.